The 20 T cell receptor beta chains below were found in one sample sequenced in a study of OX40 agonist ivuxolimab in advanced cancers. Sequenced by immunoSEQ multiplex PCR; TCRdb stores in-frame clones only, minus some. The repertoire has about 73,000 clones, 88% of them found once; the top ten carry 0.78%. The sample consisted of CD4+ or CD8+ T cells sorted from blood, taken in a trial of the OX40 agonist ivuxolimab. The receptor set was obtained from an adult with an advanced solid tumor such as melanoma, head and neck, liver or kidney cancer.

The CDR3 loop reads CASSSQEWYEQYF. The CDR3 coding sequence is TGTGCCAGCAGCTCACAGGAGTGGTACGAGCAGTACTTC. The rearrangement links TRBV6-1 to TRBJ2-7; perhaps TRBD1 as D (5 bases). The CDR3 length is 13 residues. CDR1 and CDR2 (germline): MNHNS, SASEGT. Trimming took off 6 bases at V and 4 bases at J, with 13 bases between the two ends.

This clone was detected a few times. The chain is built from TRBV9 and TRBJ1-1; a weak D match, TRBD1 (5 bases). Trimming pared 3 bases from V and 8 bases from J, leaving 14 bases between. The germline gives CDR1 SGDLS, CDR2 YYNGEE. The CDR3 spans 13 residues. CDR3 amino acids: CASSEMDKAEAFF. CDR3 DNA: TGTGCCAGCAGCGAGATGGACAAGGCCGAAGCTTTCTTT.

The chain employs TRBV9 and TRBJ2-1; D is undetermined. The CDR3 is 15 residues long. Germline CDR1 SGDLS, CDR2 YYNGEE. The ends were cut back, 0 bases at V and 1 base at J, with 8 bases in the middle. For the CDR3, the DNA is TGTGCCAGCAGCGTAGAGGAAGGATCCTACAATGAGCAGTTCTTC. Translation: CASSVEEGSYNEQFF.

The chain is built from TRBV6-6 and TRBJ2-2, with D unclear. Germline loops: CDR1 MNHNY, CDR2 SVGAGI (reference sequence). The CDR3 is made up of 11 amino acids. Trimming removed 6 bases at V and 7 bases at J, with 6 bases between. This CDR3 reads CASSVLGELFF. The CDR3 bases are TGTGCCAGCAGCGTCCTCGGGGAGCTGTTTTTT.

The chain joins TRBV25-1 to TRBJ2-5; 10 bases map to TRBD1. CDR1 is MGHDK and CDR2 is SYGVNS in the germline V gene. This CDR3 comprises 15 residues. V shed 4 bases and J 4 bases; nucleotides not matched to a gene: 6. Here the CDR3 reads CASSGDRGRGETQYF. The CDR3 DNA reads TGTGCCAGCAGTGGGGACAGGGGCCGGGGAGAGACCCAGTACTTC.

This clone was counted once. V is TRBV13 and J is TRBJ2-5; D not certain. Trimming took 1 base from V and 1 from J, leaving 4 bases between them. The CDR3 covers 13 residues. The V gene's germline CDR1 is PRHDT and CDR2 FYEKMQ (reference sequence). The CDR3 here is CASSLAAQETQYF. In nucleotides, the CDR3 is TGTGCCAGCAGCTTAGCAGCCCAAGAGACCCAGTACTTC. Full variable domain (outside the CDR3, taken from reference TRBV13 and TRBJ2-5): AAGVIQSPRHLIKEKRETATLKCYPIPRHDTVYWYQQGPGQDPQFLISFYEKMQSDKGSIPDRFSAQQFSDYHSELNMSSLELGDSALYFCASSLAAQETQYFGPGTRLLVL.

Points on this clone: The sample contains more than one DNA sequence encoding this CDR3. The rearrangement links TRBV30 to TRBJ2-4; 8 bases fit TRBD2. The CDR3 contains 16 residues. V shed 3 bases and J 5 bases; nucleotides not matched to a gene: 12. CDR1 GTSNPN and CDR2 SVGIG come from the germline V gene (reference sequence). DNA of the CDR3: TGTGCCTGGAGGACACCCCGGGGGCGGGGGGAAAACATTCAGTACTTC. Residues: CAWRTPRGRGENIQYF.

The genes are TRBV9 and TRBJ2-7; D ambiguous. Trimming stripped 4 bases from V and 5 bases from J, with 16 bases between. The CDR3 length is 14 residues. Germline V gene lookup returns CDR1 SGDLS and CDR2 YYNGEE. The CDR3 sequence is CASSPQIRPHEQYF. CDR3 nucleotide sequence: TGTGCCAGCAGCCCTCAGATAAGGCCCCACGAGCAGTACTTC.

The V gene is TRBV5-1, the J gene TRBJ2-1; 8 nucleotides match TRBD2. V lost 3 bases to trimming and J lost 6 bases; unmatched junction nucleotides: 8. The germline gives CDR1 SGHRS, CDR2 YFSETQ. The length of the CDR3 is 15 residues. The CDR3 sequence is CASSSTSGGLNEQFF. CDR3 DNA: TGCGCCAGCAGCTCCACTAGCGGAGGCCTCAATGAGCAGTTCTTC. Combining the CDR3 with reference TRBV5-1 and TRBJ2-1 gives the whole variable domain KAGVTQTPRYLIKTRGQQVTLSCSPISGHRSVSWYQQTPGQGLQFLFEYFSETQRNKGNFPGRFSGRQFSNSRSEMNVSTLELGDSALYLCASSSTSGGLNEQFFGPGTRLTVL.

The chain employs TRBV5-4 and TRBJ2-3; D call uncertain. The germline CDR1 and CDR2 sequences are SGHNT and YYREEE (reference sequence). V was cut by 2 bases and J by 6 bases, with 16 bases left in between. This CDR3 has 15 amino acids. The CDR3 reads CASSFGLGGKDTQYF. The DNA for the CDR3 is TGTGCCAGCAGCTTCGGGCTAGGTGGCAAGGATACGCAGTATTTT.

The J gene is TRBJ2-3, the V gene TRBV10-3; D remains unclear. Trimming left V 5 bases short and J 7 bases short, with 10 bases between. This CDR3 has 12 amino acids. The germline CDR1 and CDR2 sequences are ENHRY and SYGVKD. The CDR3 loop reads CAISPDGNTQYF. As DNA, the CDR3 is TGTGCCATCAGTCCGGACGGAAATACGCAGTATTTT.

The chain recombines TRBV28 with TRBJ2-1, with D perhaps matching TRBD1 (6 bases). CDR1 is MDHEN and CDR2 is SYDVKM in the germline V gene. CDR3 size: 12 residues. V shed 4 bases and J shed 9 bases, with 10 bases lying between them. CDR3 coding DNA: TGTGCCAGCAGTTGGGGGCAGGGTGAGCAGTTCTTC. Translated: CASSWGQGEQFF.

This clone turned up a few times. The chain joins TRBV21-1 to TRBJ1-1; TRBD1 is the table's D call, not checked against the DNA. TRBV21-1 is a documented pseudogene. This CDR3 has 16 amino acids. The CDR3 spells CASSKVKGDMNTEAFF. The CDR3 DNA follows: TGTGCCAGCAGCAAAGTGAAGGGGGATATGAACACTGAAGCTTTCTTT.

This chain connects TRBV19 to TRBJ2-5; 9 bases are shared with TRBD2. CDR3 length equals 13 residues. Looked up from germline, CDR1 is LNHDA and CDR2 is SQIVND (reference sequence). Trimming removed 5 bases from V and 5 bases from J; junction bases left unmatched: 3. CDR3 nucleotide sequence: TGTGCCAGTAGTCTTGGACTAGCGGAGACCCAGTACTTC. Residues: CASSLGLAETQYF. The complete variable domain, with remaining parts taken from reference TRBV19 and TRBJ2-5, reads DGGITQSPKYLFRKEGQNVTLSCEQNLNHDAMYWYRQDPGQGLRLIYYSQIVNDFQKGDIAEGYSVSREKKESFPLTVTSAQKNPTAFYLCASSLGLAETQYFGPGTRLLVL.

The gene calls are TRBV27 and TRBJ1-6; no reliable D call. Trimming removed 0 bases from V and 7 bases from J, with 13 bases in between. Germline V gives CDR1 MNHEY, CDR2 SMNVEV (reference sequence). The CDR3 loop spans 16 amino acids. CDR3 loop: CASSLSPLPGNSPLHF. In DNA form, the CDR3 reads TGTGCCAGCAGTTTATCCCCGCTTCCGGGGAATTCACCCCTCCACTTT.

This clone was counted only a few times. CDR3 loop: CASMRSSYNEQFF. The CDR3 bases are TGTGCCAGCATGAGGAGCTCCTACAATGAGCAGTTCTTC. V gene TRBV2 combines with J gene TRBJ2-1; D remains unclear. Looked up from germline, CDR1 is SNHLY and CDR2 is FYNNEI. This CDR3 region has 13 residues. Trimming took 7 bases from V and 0 from J, leaving 7 bases between them. Full variable domain (missing parts from reference TRBV2 and TRBJ2-1): EPEVTQTPSHQVTQMGQEVILRCVPISNHLYFYWYRQILGQKVEFLVSFYNNEISEKSEIFDDQFSVERPDGSNFTLKIRSTKLEDSAMYFCASMRSSYNEQFFGPGTRLTVL.

The chain uses TRBV11-1 and TRBJ2-3; D uncertain. Germline CDR1 is SGHAT and CDR2 is FQDESV (reference sequence). This CDR3 is 16 amino acids long. The germline V and J ends were trimmed by 4 bases and 5 bases, with 19 bases remaining between them. In nucleotides, the CDR3 is TGTGCCAGCAGCTCAAACCGAAGAACCTCGGGAGATACGCAGTATTTT. Translation gives CASSSNRRTSGDTQYF.

With regard to this clone: One end of the junction varies from germline; a read error may be responsible. V gene TRBV6-1 combines with J gene TRBJ1-2, with D possibly TRBD1 on 5 matching bases. This CDR3 contains 14 residues. Germline lookup yields CDR1 MNHNS and CDR2 SASEGT. CDR3 sequence (DNA): TGTGCCAGCAGTGAAGAAGTACTGGCAGGGCCACTAATCTTC. This gives the protein CASSEEVLAGPLIF.

A note on this clone: This sample also contains other DNA sequences that code for the same CDR3. This chain links TRBV10-3 with TRBJ2-7; D not certain. Trimming took 6 bases from V and 4 from J, leaving 7 bases between them. CDR1 is ENHRY, CDR2 SYGVKD, per germline. This CDR3 comprises 11 residues. The CDR3 region has the DNA TGTGCCATCAGGCAAACTTACGAGCAGTACTTC. Translated: CAIRQTYEQYF.

The rearrangement links TRBV13 to TRBJ2-3; 11 nucleotides agree with TRBD2. Germline loops: CDR1 PRHDT, CDR2 FYEKMQ (reference sequence). The length of the CDR3 is 15 residues. The trim removed 5 bases at V and 1 base at J, leaving 2 bases unmatched. The CDR3 reads CASSLLAGGTDTQYF. The CDR3 region has the DNA TGTGCCAGCAGCCTACTAGCGGGGGGCACAGATACGCAGTATTTT.